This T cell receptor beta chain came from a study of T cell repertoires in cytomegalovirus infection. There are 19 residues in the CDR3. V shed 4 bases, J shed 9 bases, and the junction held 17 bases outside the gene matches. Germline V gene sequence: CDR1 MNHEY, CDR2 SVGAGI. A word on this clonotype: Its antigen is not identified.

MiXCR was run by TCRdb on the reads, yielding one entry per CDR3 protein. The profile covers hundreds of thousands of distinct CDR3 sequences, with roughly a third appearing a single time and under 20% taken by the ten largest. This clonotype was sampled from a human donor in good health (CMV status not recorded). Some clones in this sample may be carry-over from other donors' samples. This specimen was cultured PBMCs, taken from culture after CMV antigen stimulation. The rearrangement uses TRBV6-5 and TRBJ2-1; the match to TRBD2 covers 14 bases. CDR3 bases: TGTGCCAGCAGTTTCAGACTAGCGGGAGGGCATCTACAATCGGGTGAGCAGTTCTTC. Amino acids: CASSFRLAGGHLQSGEQFF.